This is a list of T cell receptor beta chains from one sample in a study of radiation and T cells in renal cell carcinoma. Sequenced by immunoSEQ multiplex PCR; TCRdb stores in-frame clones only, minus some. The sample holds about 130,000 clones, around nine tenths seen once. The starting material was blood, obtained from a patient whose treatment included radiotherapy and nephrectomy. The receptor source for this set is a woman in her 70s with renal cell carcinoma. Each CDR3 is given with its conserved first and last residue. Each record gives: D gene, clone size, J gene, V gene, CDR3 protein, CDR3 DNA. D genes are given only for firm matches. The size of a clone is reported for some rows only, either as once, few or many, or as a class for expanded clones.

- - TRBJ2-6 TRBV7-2 CASSSPAGTLPGANVLTF TGTGCCAGCAGCTCCCCAGCCGGGACCCTCCCTGGGGCCAACGTCCTGACTTTC
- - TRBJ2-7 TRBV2 CASSVRGWGYEQYF TGTGCCAGCAGCGTACGGGGCTGGGGGTACGAGCAGTACTTC
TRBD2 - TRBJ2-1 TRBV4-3 CASSQDPAGGLINEQFF TGCGCCAGCAGCCAAGACCCAGCGGGGGGTCTTATCAATGAGCAGTTCTTC
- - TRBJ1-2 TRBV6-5 CASRRAGADYGYTF TGTGCCAGCAGGAGGGCAGGGGCTGACTATGGCTACACCTTC
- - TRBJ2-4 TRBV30 CAWRSLAKNIQYF TGTGCCTGGAGATCCCTAGCCAAAAACATTCAGTACTTC
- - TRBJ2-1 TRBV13 CASSLLTGLSYNEQFF TGTGCCAGCAGCTTACTGACGGGGTTGTCCTACAATGAGCAGTTCTTC
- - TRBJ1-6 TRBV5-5 CASSLVGAVGDNSPLHF TGTGCCAGCAGCTTAGTTGGGGCGGTGGGGGATAATTCACCCCTCCACTTT
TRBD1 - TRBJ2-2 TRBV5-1 CASTLGTGNTGELFF TGCGCCAGCACACTGGGGACAGGTAACACCGGGGAGCTGTTTTTT
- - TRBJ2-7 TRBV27 CASSLGQTRYYEQYF TGTGCCAGCAGTTTAGGGCAGACAAGATATTACGAGCAGTACTTC
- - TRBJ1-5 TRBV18 CASSPNSNQPQHF TGTGCCAGCTCACCGAATAGCAATCAGCCCCAGCATTTT
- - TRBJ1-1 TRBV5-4 CASSLSVANTEAFF TGTGCCAGCAGCTTGTCAGTCGCGAACACTGAAGCTTTCTTT
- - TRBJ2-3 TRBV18 CASSPRRRRQGGDTQYF TGTGCCAGCTCACCAAGGCGACGCAGGCAGGGGGGAGATACGCAGTATTTT
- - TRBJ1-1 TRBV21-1 CASSKEGRSRCTEAFF TGTGCCAGCAGCAAAGAGGGGAGGAGTCGGTGTACTGAAGCTTTCTTT
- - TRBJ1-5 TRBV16 CASSYSRKSNQPQHF TGTGCCAGCAGCTACTCGAGGAAGAGCAATCAGCCCCAGCATTTT
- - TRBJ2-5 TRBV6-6 CASSYSSQETQYF TGTGCCAGCAGTTACTCGTCCCAAGAGACCCAGTACTTC
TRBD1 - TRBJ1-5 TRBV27 CASSLIGQGGQPQHF TGTGCCAGCAGCTTGATTGGACAGGGGGGTCAGCCCCAGCATTTT
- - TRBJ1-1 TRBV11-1 CASSPRHSPNTEAFF TGTGCCAGCAGCCCCAGACATTCCCCGAACACTGAAGCTTTCTTT
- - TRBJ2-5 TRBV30 CAWTPMGAQETQYF TGTGCCTGGACCCCGATGGGGGCCCAAGAGACCCAGTACTTC
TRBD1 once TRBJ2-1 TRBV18 CASSPGTGEQFF TGTGCCAGCTCACCGGGGACAGGGGAGCAGTTCTTC
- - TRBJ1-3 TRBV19 CASSMVAMDGNTIYF TGTGCCAGTAGTATGGTGGCGATGGACGGAAACACCATATATTTT
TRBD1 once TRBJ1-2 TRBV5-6 CASSLTGTVVLGYGYTF TGTGCCAGCAGCTTGACTGGGACAGTAGTTTTAGGCTATGGCTACACCTTC
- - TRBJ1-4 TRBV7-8 CASSLNPGRANEKLFF TGTGCCAGCAGCCTGAATCCAGGGAGAGCTAATGAAAAACTGTTTTTT
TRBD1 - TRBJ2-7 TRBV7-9 CASSLIGRGPDEQYF TGTGCCAGCAGCTTAATCGGCAGGGGGCCTGACGAGCAGTACTTC
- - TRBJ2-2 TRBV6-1 CATQGAVNTGELFF TGTGCCACCCAAGGGGCGGTGAACACCGGGGAGCTGTTTTTT
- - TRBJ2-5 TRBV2 CASSEEVGGKETQYF TGTGCCAGCAGTGAGGAAGTAGGGGGAAAAGAGACCCAGTACTTC
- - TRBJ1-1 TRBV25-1 CASSLGLRGTEAFF TGTGCCAGCAGTTTAGGGTTAAGGGGCACTGAAGCTTTCTTT
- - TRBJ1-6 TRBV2 CASRGMTGDNSPLHF TGTGCCAGCAGAGGGATGACAGGAGATAATTCACCCCTCCACTTT
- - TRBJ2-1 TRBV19 CASSISDRAPNEQFF TGTGCCAGTAGTATATCAGATAGGGCCCCGAATGAGCAGTTCTTC
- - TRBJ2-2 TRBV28 CASSPGGHGELFF TGTGCCAGCAGTCCTGGAGGGCACGGGGAGCTGTTTTTT
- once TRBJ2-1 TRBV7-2 CASSLGLVNEQFF TGTGCCAGCAGCTTAGGACTAGTCAATGAGCAGTTCTTC
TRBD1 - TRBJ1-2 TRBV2 CASSGQGNGYTF TGTGCCAGCAGCGGACAGGGGAATGGCTACACCTTC
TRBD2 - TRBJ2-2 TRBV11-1 CASSPGVAGRAGELFF TGTGCCAGCAGTCCTGGTGTAGCGGGGAGGGCCGGGGAGCTGTTTTTT
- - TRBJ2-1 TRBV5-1 CASSKTQGNNEQFF TGCGCCAGCAGCAAGACACAGGGAAACAATGAGCAGTTCTTC
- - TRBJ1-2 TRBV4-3 CASSQVPGSYGYTF TGCGCCAGCAGCCAAGTACCGGGGAGCTATGGCTACACCTTC
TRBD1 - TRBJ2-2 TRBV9 CASSVGSGTVTGELFF TGTGCCAGCAGCGTGGGCAGTGGGACAGTTACCGGGGAGCTGTTTTTT
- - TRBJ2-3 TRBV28 CATQTSWTVTDTQYF TGTGCGACCCAGACCTCTTGGACAGTTACAGATACGCAGTATTTT
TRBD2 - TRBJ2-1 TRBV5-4 CASSLGNRGGKNEQFF TGTGCCAGCAGCTTAGGGAATCGGGGGGGTAAGAATGAGCAGTTCTTC
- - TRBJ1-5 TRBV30 CAWSVQGGNQPQHF TGTGCCTGGAGTGTACAAGGGGGAAATCAGCCCCAGCATTTT
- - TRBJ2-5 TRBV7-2 CASSGNAKTQYF TGTGCCAGCAGCGGGAACGCGAAGACCCAGTACTTC
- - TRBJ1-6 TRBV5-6 CASSSIPGQYNSPLHF TGTGCCAGCAGCTCTATTCCGGGACAATATAATTCACCCCTCCACTTT
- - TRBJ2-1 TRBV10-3 CAIRGAGRREAEQFF TGTGCCATCAGAGGGGCGGGGCGGCGTGAGGCGGAGCAGTTCTTC
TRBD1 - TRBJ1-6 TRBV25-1 CASSETGTGGGNSPLHF TGTGCCAGCAGTGAAACCGGGACAGGGGGCGGGAATTCACCCCTCCACTTT
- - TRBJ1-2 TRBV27 CASSLRVLGRGKWGYTF TGTGCCAGCAGTTTACGGGTGCTGGGGAGAGGGAAGTGGGGCTACACCTTC
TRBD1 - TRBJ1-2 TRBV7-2 CASSLWDSNYGYTF TGTGCCAGCAGCCTCTGGGACAGTAACTATGGCTACACCTTC
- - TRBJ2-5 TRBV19 CASSMGSRYQETQYF TGTGCCAGTAGTATGGGTAGCAGGTACCAAGAGACCCAGTACTTC
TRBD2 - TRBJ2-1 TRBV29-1 CSVSGRGGRNEQFF TGCAGCGTCTCGGGGCGGGGGGGCCGCAATGAGCAGTTCTTC
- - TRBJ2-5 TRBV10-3 CAISRGTVQETQYF TGTGCCATCAGTCGGGGGACCGTTCAAGAGACCCAGTACTTC
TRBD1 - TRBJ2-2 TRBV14 CASSQDRWDRNTGELFF TGTGCCAGCAGCCAAGATCGTTGGGACAGGAACACCGGGGAGCTGTTTTTT
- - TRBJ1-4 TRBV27 CASSLFEGREEKLFF TGTGCCAGCAGTTTGTTCGAGGGGCGAGAGGAAAAACTGTTTTTT
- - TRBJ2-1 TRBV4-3 CASSHPTSSYNEQFF TGCGCCAGCAGCCATCCGACTAGCTCCTACAATGAGCAGTTCTTC
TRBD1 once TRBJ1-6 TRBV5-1 CASSPPPSDRDYNSPLHF TGCGCCAGCAGCCCACCCCCCTCGGACAGGGACTATAATTCACCCCTCCACTTT
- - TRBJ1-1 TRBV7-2 CASSSRAQVEAFF TGTGCCAGCAGCAGCCGGGCCCAAGTTGAAGCTTTCTTT
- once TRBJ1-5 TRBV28 CASSIASLRGNQPQHF TGTGCCAGCAGCATCGCCTCCCTAAGGGGCAATCAGCCCCAGCATTTT
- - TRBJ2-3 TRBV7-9 CASRTGTDTQYF TGTGCCAGCAGAACGGGCACAGATACGCAGTATTTT
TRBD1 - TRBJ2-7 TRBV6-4 CASSDIPYSGTGKYEQYF TGTGCCAGCAGTGACATTCCCTACTCTGGGACAGGGAAATACGAGCAGTACTTC